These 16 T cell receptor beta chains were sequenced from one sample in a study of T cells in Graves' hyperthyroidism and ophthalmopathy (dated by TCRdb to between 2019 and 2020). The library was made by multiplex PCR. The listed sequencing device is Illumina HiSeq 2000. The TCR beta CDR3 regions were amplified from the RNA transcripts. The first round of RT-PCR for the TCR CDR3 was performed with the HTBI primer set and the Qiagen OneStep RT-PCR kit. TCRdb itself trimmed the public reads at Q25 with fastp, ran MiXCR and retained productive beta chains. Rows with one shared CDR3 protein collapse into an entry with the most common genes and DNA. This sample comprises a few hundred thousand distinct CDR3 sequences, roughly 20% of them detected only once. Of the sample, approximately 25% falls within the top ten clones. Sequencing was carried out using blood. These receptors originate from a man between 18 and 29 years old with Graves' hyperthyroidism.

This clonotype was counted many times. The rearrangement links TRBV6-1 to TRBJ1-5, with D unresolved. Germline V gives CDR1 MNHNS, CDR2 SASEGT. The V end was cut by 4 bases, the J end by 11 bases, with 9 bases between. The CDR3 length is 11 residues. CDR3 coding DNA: TGTGCCAGCAGTGCCCCCCAAGCCCAGCATTTT. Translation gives CASSAPQAQHF.

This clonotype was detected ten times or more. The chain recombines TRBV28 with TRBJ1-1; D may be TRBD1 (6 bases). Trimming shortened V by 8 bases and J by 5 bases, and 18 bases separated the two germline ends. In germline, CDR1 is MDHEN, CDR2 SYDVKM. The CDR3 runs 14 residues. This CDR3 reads CASLKQGGGTEAFF. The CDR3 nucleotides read TGTGCCAGCCTAAAACAGGGTGGGGGGACTGAAGCTTTCTTT.

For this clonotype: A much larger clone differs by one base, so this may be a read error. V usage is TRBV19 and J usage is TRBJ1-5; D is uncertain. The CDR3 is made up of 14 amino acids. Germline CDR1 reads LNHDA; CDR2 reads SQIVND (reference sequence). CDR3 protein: CASSIRVSNQPQQF. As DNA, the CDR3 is TGTGCCAGTAGTATACGAGTTAGCAATCAGCCCCAGCAGTTT.

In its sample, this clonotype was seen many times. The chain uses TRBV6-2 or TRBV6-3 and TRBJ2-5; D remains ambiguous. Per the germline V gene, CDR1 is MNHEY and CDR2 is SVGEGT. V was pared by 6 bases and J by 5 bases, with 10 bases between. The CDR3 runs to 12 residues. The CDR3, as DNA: TGTGCCAGCAGCCCCGTTGACGAGACCCAGTACTTC. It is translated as CASSPVDETQYF.

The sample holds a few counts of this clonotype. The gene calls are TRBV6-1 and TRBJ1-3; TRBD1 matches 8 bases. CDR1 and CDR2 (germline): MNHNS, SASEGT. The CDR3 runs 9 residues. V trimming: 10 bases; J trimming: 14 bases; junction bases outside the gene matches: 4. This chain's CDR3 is CATTGGLYF. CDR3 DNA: TGTGCCACTACAGGGGGTTTATATTTT.

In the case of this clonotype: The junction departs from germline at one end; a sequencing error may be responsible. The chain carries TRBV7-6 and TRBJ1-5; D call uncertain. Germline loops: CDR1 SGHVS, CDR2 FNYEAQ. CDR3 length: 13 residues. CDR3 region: CAGSLSQTQPQHF. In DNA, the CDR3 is TGTGCCGGCAGCTTATCTCAGACTCAGCCCCAGCATTTT.

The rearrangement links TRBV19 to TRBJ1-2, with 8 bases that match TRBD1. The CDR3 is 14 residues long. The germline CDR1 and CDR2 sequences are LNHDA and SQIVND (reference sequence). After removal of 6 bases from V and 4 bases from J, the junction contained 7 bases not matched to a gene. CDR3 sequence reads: CASRTGTGFYGYTF. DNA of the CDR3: TGTGCCAGTAGGACCGGGACAGGCTTCTATGGCTACACCTTC. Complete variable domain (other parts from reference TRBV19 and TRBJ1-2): DGGITQSPKYLFRKEGQNVTLSCEQNLNHDAMYWYRQDPGQGLRLIYYSQIVNDFQKGDIAEGYSVSREKKESFPLTVTSAQKNPTAFYLCASRTGTGFYGYTFGSGTRLTVV.

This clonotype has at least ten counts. CDR3 loop: CASSPRGELGFLRETQYF. CDR3 nucleotide sequence: TGTGCCAGCAGTCCCCGAGGGGAATTAGGGTTCCTAAGAGAGACCCAGTACTTC. The chain has TRBV28 and TRBJ2-5; D tentatively reads TRBD1 or TRBD2 (5 bases each). V lost 5 bases and J 4 bases, leaving 26 bases between the germline ends. CDR1 and CDR2 (germline): MDHEN, SYDVKM. The CDR3 runs 18 residues.

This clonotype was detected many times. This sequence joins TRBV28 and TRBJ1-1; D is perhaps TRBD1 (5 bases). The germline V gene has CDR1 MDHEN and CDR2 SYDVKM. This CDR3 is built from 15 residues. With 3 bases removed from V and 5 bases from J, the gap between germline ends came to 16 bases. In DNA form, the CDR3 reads TGTGCCAGCAGTTTTAGGATCGCAGGGAGAACTGAAGCTTTCTTT. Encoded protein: CASSFRIAGRTEAFF.

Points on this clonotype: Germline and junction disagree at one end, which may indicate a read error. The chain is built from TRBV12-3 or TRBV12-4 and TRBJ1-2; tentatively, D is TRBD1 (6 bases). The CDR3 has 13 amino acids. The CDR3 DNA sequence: TGTGCCAGTAGTTTTTCACAGGGCTATGGCTACACCTTC. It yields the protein CASSFSQGYGYTF.

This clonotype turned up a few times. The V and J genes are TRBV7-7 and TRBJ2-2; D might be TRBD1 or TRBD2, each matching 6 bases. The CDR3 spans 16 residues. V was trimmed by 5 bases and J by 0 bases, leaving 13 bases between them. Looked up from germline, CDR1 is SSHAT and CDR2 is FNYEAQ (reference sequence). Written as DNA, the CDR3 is TGTGCCAGCAGCCCGTCGGGGGACACGAACACCGGGGAGCTGTTTTTT. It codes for CASSPSGDTNTGELFF.

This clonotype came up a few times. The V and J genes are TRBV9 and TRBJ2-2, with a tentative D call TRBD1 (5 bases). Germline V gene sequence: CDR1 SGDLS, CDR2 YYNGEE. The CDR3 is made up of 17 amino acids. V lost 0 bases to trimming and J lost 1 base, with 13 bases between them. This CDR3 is CASSVVTGRGNTGELFF. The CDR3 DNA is TGTGCCAGCAGCGTAGTAACTGGAAGGGGGAACACCGGGGAGCTGTTTTTT.

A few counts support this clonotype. In DNA, the CDR3 is TGTGCCAGCTCCCCGCGCAGGGGCGGCGGAAACACCATATATTTT. This codes for CASSPRRGGGNTIYF. This chain links TRBV18 with TRBJ1-3; possible D gene TRBD1, 6 bases. V lost 6 bases and J lost 4, with 16 bases in between. Germline V gene data show CDR1 as KGHSH and CDR2 as LQKENI. The length of the CDR3 is 15 residues.

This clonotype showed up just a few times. CDR3 sequence reads: CASSEEVGTNYGYTF. CDR3 in DNA: TGTGCCAGCAGTGAGGAGGTCGGGACGAACTATGGCTACACCTTC. The chain recombines TRBV6-1 with TRBJ1-2; tentatively, D is TRBD1 (5 bases). Deletions cut 3 bases from V and 2 bases from J, with 13 bases between. Germline V gene data show CDR1 as MNHNS and CDR2 as SASEGT. The CDR3 covers 15 residues.

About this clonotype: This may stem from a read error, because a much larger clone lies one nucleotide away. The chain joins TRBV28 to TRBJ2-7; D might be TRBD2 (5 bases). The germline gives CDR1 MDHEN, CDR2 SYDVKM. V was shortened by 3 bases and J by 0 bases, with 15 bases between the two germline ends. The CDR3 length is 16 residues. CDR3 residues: CASSFNPRGVSYEQYV. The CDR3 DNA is TGTGCCAGCAGTTTTAACCCTCGGGGTGTCTCCTACGAGCAGTACGTC.

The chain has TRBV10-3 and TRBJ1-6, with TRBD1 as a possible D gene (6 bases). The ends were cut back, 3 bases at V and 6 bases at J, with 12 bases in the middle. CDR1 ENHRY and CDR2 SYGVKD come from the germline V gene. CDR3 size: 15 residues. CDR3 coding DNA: TGTGCCATCAGTGAAGGGGGACTTATTAATTCACCCCTCCACTTT. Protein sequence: CAISEGGLINSPLHF.